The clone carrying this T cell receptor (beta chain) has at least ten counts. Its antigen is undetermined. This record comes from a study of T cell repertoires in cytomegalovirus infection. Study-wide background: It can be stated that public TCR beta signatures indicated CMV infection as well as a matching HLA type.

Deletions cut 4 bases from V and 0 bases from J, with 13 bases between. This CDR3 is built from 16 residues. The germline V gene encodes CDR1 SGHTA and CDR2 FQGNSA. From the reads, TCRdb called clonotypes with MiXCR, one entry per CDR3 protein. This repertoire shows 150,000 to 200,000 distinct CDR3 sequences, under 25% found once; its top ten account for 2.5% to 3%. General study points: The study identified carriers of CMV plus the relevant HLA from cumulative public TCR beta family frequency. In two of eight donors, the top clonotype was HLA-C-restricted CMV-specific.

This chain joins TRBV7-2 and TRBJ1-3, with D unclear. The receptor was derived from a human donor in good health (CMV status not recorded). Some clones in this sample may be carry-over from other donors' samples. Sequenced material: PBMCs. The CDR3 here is CASSSRSMSSGNTIYF. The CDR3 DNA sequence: TGTGCCAGCAGCTCTCGGTCGATGAGCTCTGGAAACACCATATATTTT.